This T cell receptor beta chain was identified during a study of cytotoxic CD8 clonotypes in ibrutinib-treated CLL (TCRdb year 2021). Study-wide context: The cohort included roughly 15 treatment-naive and roughly 10 relapsed/refractory patients; some 18 were IGHV unmutated. Of the 90 or so participants in the trial, 25 to 30 had longitudinal samples available. Partial responses were observed in about 24 patients and complete responses in 2; after a median follow-up of around 68 months, remission was maintained in about 15 patients and progression was observed in approximately 12. On average, each sample yielded roughly 260,000 productive templates and about 95,000 productive rearrangements. Response samples were obtained after a median of approximately eleven months of treatment, with a range of roughly 6 to 36 months. Every sample from remission and from progressive disease was obtained while the patients were still on ibrutinib. Cryopreserved peripheral blood mononuclear cells were obtained before treatment, at response, and at either sustained remission or disease progression. Paper-wide results and their limitations: Baseline clonality was found to be higher than that of age-matched healthy donors and was strongly correlated with circulating CD8+ T-cell counts. Public clonotypes were rare and either contracted or stayed stable during treatment, and the rise in clonality at ibrutinib response reflected the expansion of private clonotypes. An increase in clonality was observed at ibrutinib response, with clonality remaining stable during sustained remission and falling back toward baseline at progression. Lymph node repertoires were not examined, and the timing of sampling was not matched between patients in sustained remission and those whose disease progressed.

The CDR3 holds 11 amino acids from the cysteine to the phenylalanine. The CDR3 DNA has 33 bases and is translated from base 1. The V end loses 8 bases and the J end loses 4 bases, and a stretch of 7 bases separates them. The CDR1 and CDR2 encoded by the germline V gene are MDHEN and SYDVKM. Read against the paper, the sample's time point label means: around 25 months on ibrutinib. For TCR beta library preparation, 2 to 2.5 micrograms of genomic DNA were isolated from cryopreserved PBMCs. Longitudinal blood samples from CLL patients on ibrutinib monotherapy underwent high-throughput TCR beta sequencing. The patients took part in an open-label, single-center phase 2 trial of ibrutinib monotherapy. On a MiSeq, deep resolution sequencing aimed for a depth between 1 in 1 million and 1 in 200,000 T cells, with each clonotype covered about 9.2x on average. TCR beta libraries were generated with the immunoSEQ hsTCRB Kit. Per the source publication's procedure: Data were analyzed with ImmunoSEQ Data Assistant and ImmunoSEQ Analyzer, with V, D and J genes assigned per IMGT definitions. Clonality, which ranges from 0 to 1, was calculated by subtracting the normalized Shannon entropy of productive rearrangement frequencies from one. Only overrepresented clonotypes making up at least 0.05% of the repertoire of each patient were included in the public clonotype analysis. About a dozen repertoires from age-matched healthy donors, obtained from immuneACCESS, served as clonality controls. Imported from immuneACCESS, the table was reduced by TCRdb to in-frame sequences with V and J called. These copies leave out some clones; in studies compared against another copy, an unresolved V gene accounts for under half, and the cause of the remainder is not known. The V and J calls and clone size are taken from that table; D and trimming were inferred from the DNA. The sample table shows more than 150,000 clones, and about 72% are seen once. The ten largest clones add up to about an eighth of the sample.

This clone was detected only once. Its antigen target is currently unknown. Per-base qualities were not stored, and no clone one base away is much larger. The sample was PBMCs, taken after 24 months of ibrutinib treatment. The source is a human donor with chronic lymphocytic leukemia. This chain joins TRBV28 to TRBJ2-3, with no confidently assigned D gene. This receptor has the CDR3 CASRSADTQYF. The nucleotides are TGTGCCAGCCGGAGTGCAGATACGCAGTATTTT.